This T cell receptor beta chain comes out of a study of OX40 agonist ivuxolimab in advanced cancers. Study information: It was permissible to have had prior anti-PD-1, anti-PD-L1 or anti-CTLA-4 therapy, and approximately 40% had some. Study-level findings and limits: The study found among the lowest clonal expansion in partial responders at 0.1-3.0 mg/kg. The study found that CD8+ T cells averaged more expanded clones than CD4+.

The data were produced by immunoSEQ multiplex PCR, yet TCRdb's version contains in-frame clones alone and is incomplete. The table shows roughly 11,000 clones, with around 74% occurring only once. On this clone itself: Its cognate antigen is unknown.

The CDR3 loop spans 16 amino acids. With V trimmed by 3 bases and J by 4 bases, 5 bases remained unmatched. Per germline, CDR1 MNHEY and CDR2 SMNVEV (reference sequence). This TCR derives from an adult with an advanced solid tumor such as melanoma, head and neck, liver or kidney cancer. The specimen comprised CD4+ or CD8+ T cells sorted from blood, sampled in a trial of the OX40 agonist ivuxolimab. This chain connects TRBV27 to TRBJ2-6; 8 positions agree with TRBD1. The CDR3: CASSLAGGVGANVLTF. In DNA, the CDR3 is TGTGCCAGCAGTTTGGCAGGGGGCGTGGGGGCCAACGTCCTGACTTTC.